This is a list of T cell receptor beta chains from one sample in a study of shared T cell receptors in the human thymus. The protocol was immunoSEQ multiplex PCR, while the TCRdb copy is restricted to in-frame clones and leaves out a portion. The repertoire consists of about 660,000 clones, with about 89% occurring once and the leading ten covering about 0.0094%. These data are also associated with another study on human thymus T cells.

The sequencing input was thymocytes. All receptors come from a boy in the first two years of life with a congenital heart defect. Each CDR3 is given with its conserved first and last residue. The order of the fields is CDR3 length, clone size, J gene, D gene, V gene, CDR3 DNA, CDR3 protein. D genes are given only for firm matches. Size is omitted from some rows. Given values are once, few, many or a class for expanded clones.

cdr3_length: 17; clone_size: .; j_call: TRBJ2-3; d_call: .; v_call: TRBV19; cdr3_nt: TGTGCCAGTAGTCGGCATCCGGGACACCTATTCACAGATACGCAGTATTTT; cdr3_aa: CASSRHPGHLFTDTQYF
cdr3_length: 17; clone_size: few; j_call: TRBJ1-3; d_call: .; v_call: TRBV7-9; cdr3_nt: TGTGCCAGCAGCCCTCTCGACAGACTCCACTCTGGAAACACCATATATTTT; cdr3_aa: CASSPLDRLHSGNTIYF
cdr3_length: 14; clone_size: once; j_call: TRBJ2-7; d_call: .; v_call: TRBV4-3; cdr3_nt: TGCGCCAGCAGCCAAGATTCCTTCTCCTACGAGCAGTACTTC; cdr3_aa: CASSQDSFSYEQYF
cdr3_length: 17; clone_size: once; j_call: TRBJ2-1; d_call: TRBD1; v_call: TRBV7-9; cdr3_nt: TGTGCCAGCAGCTCACCCAACAGGGGGATATCGTACAATGAGCAGTTCTTC; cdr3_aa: CASSSPNRGISYNEQFF
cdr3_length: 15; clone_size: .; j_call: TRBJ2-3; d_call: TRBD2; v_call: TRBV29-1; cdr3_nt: TGCAGCGTGGCACCGGCTAGCGGGAGCGCAGATACGCAGTATTTT; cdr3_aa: CSVAPASGSADTQYF
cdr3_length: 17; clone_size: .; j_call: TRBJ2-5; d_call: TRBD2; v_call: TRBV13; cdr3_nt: TGTGCCAGCAGCTCCACGACTAGCGGGGGGCCGGATGAGACCCAGTACTTC; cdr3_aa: CASSSTTSGGPDETQYF
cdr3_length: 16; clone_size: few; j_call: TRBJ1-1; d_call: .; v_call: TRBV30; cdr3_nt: TGTGCCTGGAGTTTATCATTTAGGAGTGGTTTAACTGAAGCTTTCTTT; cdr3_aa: CAWSLSFRSGLTEAFF
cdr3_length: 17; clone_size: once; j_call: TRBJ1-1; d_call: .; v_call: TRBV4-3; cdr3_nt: TGCGCCAGCAGCCAAGATCCGGGACACGCACAGAGGGATGAAGCTTTCTTT; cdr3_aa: CASSQDPGHAQRDEAFF
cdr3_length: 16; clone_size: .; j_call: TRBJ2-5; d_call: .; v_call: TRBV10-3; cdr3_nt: TGTGCCATCAGTGAGTCGCAGGGGAACTACCAAGAGACCCAGTACTTC; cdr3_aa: CAISESQGNYQETQYF
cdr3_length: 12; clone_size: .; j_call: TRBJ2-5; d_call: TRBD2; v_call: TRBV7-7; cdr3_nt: TGTGCTGCGGGGGGGGCCCAAGAGACCCAGTACTTC; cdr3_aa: CAAGGAQETQYF
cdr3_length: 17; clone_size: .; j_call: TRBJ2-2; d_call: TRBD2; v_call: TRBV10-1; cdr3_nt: TGCGCCAGCAGTGAGAGAGCGGGAGAAGGGCTCACCGGGGAGCTGTTTTTT; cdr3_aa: CASSERAGEGLTGELFF
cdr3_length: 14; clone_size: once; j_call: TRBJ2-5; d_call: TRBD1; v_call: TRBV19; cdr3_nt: TGTGCCAGTAGTACCCGGACAGGGCAAGAGACCCAGTACTTC; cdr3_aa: CASSTRTGQETQYF
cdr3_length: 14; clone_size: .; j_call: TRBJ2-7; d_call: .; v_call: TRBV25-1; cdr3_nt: TGTGCCAGCAGTTCCCAGGGTTTACCCTACGAGCAGTACTTC; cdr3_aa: CASSSQGLPYEQYF
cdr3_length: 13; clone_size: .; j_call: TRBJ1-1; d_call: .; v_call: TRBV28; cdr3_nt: TGTGCCAGCAGTTTACCGGGGGGCACTGAAGCTTTCTTT; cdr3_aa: CASSLPGGTEAFF
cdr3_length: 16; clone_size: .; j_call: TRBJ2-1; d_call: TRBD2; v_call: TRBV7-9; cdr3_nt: TGTGCCAGCAGCTTAGAACGCGGGAGGGACTGCAATGAGCAGTTCTTC; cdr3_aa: CASSLERGRDCNEQFF
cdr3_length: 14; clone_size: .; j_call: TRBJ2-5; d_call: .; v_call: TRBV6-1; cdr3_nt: TGTGCCAGCAGTGAAGCCTTTGTGGACGGGGCCCAGTACTTC; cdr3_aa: CASSEAFVDGAQYF
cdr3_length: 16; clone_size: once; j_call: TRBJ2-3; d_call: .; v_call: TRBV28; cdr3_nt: TGTGCCAGCAGGTCCCCGGGACACAATAGCACAGATACGCAGTATTTT; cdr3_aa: CASRSPGHNSTDTQYF
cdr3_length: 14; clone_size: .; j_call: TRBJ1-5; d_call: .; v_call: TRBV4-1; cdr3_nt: TGCGCCAGCAGCCAAGGGGCAGTCAATCAGCCCCAGCATTTT; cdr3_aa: CASSQGAVNQPQHF
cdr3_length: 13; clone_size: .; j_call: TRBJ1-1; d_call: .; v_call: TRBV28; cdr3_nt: TGTGCCAGCAGCTTCAGGGTGGGGACTGAAGCTTTCTTT; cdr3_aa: CASSFRVGTEAFF
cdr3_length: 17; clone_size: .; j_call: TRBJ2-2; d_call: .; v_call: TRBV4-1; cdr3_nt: TGCGCCAGCAGCCAAGGGACAGACCCAACGAACACCGGGGAGCTGTTTTTT; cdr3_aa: CASSQGTDPTNTGELFF
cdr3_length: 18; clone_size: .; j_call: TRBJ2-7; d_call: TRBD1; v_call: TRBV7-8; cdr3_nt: TGTGCCAGCAGCTTAGCGAGAATGACAGGGTTAAAATCCTACGAGCAGTACTTC; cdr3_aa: CASSLARMTGLKSYEQYF
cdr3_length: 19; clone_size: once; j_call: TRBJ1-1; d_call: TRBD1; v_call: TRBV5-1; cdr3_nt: TGCGCCAGCAGCTTGGGCGGCCCGGGACAGGGGGCAATGAACACTGAAGCTTTCTTT; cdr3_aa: CASSLGGPGQGAMNTEAFF
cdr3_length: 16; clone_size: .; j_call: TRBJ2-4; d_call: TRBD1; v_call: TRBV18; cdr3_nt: TGTGCCAGCTCACCACATGGACAGGGTCGGATCAACATTCAGTACTTC; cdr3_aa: CASSPHGQGRINIQYF
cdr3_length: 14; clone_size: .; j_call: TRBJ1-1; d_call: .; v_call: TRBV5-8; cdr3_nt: TGTGCCAGCAGCGTTCAGGTCCGGACAGCTGAAGCTTTCTTT; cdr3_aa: CASSVQVRTAEAFF
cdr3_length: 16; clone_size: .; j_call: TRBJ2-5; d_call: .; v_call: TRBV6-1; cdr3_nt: TGTGCCAGCAGTGATATCGGGCAGGGGCAACAAGAGACCCAGTACTTC; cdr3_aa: CASSDIGQGQQETQYF
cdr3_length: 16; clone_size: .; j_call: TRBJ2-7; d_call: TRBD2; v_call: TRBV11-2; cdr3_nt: TGTGCCAGCAGCGCAGGGACTAGCGGGAAATTGGGCGAGCAGTACTTC; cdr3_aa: CASSAGTSGKLGEQYF
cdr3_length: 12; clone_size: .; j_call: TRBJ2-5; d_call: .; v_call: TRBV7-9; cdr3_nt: TGTGCCAGCAGCTCGGGTCAAGAGACCCAGTACTTC; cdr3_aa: CASSSGQETQYF
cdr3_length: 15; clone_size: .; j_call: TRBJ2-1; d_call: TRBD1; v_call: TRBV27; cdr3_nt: TGTGCCAGCAAATTTCGACAGGGGCCTTACAATGAGCAGTTCTTC; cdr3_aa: CASKFRQGPYNEQFF
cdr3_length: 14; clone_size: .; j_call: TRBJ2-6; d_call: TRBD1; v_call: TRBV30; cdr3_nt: TGTGCCTGGGGACAGGGCTCTGGGGCCAACGTCCTGACTTTC; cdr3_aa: CAWGQGSGANVLTF
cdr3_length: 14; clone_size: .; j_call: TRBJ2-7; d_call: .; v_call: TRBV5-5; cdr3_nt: TGTGCCAGCAGCTTCAGGGTCTCCTACTACGAGCAGTACTTC; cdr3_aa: CASSFRVSYYEQYF
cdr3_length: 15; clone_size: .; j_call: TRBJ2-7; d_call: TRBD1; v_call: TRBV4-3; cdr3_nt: TGCGCCAGCAGCCAAGATCTGGGACAGGGTTACGAGCAGTACTTC; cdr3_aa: CASSQDLGQGYEQYF
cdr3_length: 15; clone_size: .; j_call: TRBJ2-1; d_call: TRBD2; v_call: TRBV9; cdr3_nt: TGTGCCAGCAGCGTAGGAGGGACTAGCTGCGATGAGCAGTTCTTC; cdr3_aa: CASSVGGTSCDEQFF
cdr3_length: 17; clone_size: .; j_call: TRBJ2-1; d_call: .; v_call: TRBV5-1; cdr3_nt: TGCGCCAGCAGCCCGCAGAGTCAGGCTCAGAGAGGGAATGAGCAGTTCTTC; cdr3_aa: CASSPQSQAQRGNEQFF
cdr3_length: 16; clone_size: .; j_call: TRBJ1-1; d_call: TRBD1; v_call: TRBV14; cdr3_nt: TGTGCCAGCAGCCAAGAAGCCGGGACAGGAAACACTGAAGCTTTCTTT; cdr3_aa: CASSQEAGTGNTEAFF
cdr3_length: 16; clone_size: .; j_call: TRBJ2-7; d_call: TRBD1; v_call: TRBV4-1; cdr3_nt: TGCGCCAGCAGCCAAGGACTGGCGGACAGGGCCCACGAGCAGTACTTC; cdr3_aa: CASSQGLADRAHEQYF
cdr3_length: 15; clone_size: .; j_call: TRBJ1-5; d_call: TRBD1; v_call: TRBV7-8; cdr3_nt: TGTGCCAGCAGCACCCGAGACAGGGGGCATCAGCCCCAGCATTTT; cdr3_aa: CASSTRDRGHQPQHF
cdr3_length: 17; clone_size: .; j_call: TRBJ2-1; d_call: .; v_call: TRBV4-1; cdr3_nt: TGCGCCAGCAGCCAAGAATTACTTGACGGGTGGGACAATGAGCAGTTCTTC; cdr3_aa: CASSQELLDGWDNEQFF
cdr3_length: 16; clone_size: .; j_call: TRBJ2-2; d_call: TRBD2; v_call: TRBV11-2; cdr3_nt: TGTGCCAGCAGCCCCGCTAGCGGGGGTATCACCGGGGAGCTGTTTTTT; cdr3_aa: CASSPASGGITGELFF
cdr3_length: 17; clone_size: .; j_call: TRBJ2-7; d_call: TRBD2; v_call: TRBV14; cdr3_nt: TGTGCCAGCAGCCAAGATGAGCTAGGACTAGCGTACTACGAGCAGTACTTC; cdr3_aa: CASSQDELGLAYYEQYF
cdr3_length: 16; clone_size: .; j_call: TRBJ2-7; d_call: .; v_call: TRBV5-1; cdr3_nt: TGCGCCAGCAGCTTGGCCGGGAGCAAAACCCACTACGAGCAGTACTTC; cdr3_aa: CASSLAGSKTHYEQYF
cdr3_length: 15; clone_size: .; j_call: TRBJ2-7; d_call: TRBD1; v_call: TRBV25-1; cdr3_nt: TGTGCCAGCAGTGGGGGACAGGGGAGGAAGTACGAGCAGTACTTC; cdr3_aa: CASSGGQGRKYEQYF
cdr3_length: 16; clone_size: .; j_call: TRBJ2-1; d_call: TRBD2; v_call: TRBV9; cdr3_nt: TGTGCCAGCAGCGTCACCGGGACTAGCGGGAGCCATGAGCAGTTCTTC; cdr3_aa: CASSVTGTSGSHEQFF
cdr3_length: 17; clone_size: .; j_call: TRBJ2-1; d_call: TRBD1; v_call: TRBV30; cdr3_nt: TGTGCCTGGAGTGTAAGTGGTTTAGGGACAGGGGGCAATGAGCAGTTCTTC; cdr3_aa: CAWSVSGLGTGGNEQFF
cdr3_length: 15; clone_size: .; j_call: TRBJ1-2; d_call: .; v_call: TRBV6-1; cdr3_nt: TGTGCCACCGGGGGGAAACCTCAGGGGCCTTATGGCTACACCTTC; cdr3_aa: CATGGKPQGPYGYTF
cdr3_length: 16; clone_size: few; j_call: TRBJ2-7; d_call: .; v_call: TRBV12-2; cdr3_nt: TGTGCAAGTCGCTTAGCTTGGACTAGCCGACCTTTGGGGCAGTACTTC; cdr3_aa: CASRLAWTSRPLGQYF
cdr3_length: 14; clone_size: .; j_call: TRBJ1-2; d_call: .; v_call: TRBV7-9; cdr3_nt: TGTGCCAGCAGCGGGCGTCCCGAGGGGGACGGCTACACCTTC; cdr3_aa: CASSGRPEGDGYTF
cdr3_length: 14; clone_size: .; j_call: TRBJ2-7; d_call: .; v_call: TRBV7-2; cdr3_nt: TGTGCCAGCAGCTTAGAGGGGGGGCCCTACGAGCAGTACTTC; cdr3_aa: CASSLEGGPYEQYF
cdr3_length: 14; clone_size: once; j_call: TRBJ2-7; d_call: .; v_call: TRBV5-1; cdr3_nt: TGCGCCAGCAGCTTGGCTGGGACCAGGGGAGAGCAGTACTTC; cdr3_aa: CASSLAGTRGEQYF
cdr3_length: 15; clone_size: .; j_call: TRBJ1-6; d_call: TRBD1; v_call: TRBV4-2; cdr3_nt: TGTGCCAGCAGCCAAGATGGAACAGGGGGGTCACCCCTCCACTTT; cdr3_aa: CASSQDGTGGSPLHF
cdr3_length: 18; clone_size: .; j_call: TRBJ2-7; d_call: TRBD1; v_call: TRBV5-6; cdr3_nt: TGTGCCAGCAGCTTTAACCGTGTGACTCGGGACAGGGACTACGAGCAGTACTTC; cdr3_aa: CASSFNRVTRDRDYEQYF
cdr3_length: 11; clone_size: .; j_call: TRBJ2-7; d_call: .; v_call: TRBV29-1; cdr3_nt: TGCAGCGTTGAAATCCATTCCGAGCAGTACTTC; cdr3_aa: CSVEIHSEQYF
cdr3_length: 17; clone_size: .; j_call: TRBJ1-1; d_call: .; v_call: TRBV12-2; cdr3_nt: TGTGCAAGTCGCCACGTTTTTAAACAGGGGGATCGGGTCGAAGCTTTCTTT; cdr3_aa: CASRHVFKQGDRVEAFF